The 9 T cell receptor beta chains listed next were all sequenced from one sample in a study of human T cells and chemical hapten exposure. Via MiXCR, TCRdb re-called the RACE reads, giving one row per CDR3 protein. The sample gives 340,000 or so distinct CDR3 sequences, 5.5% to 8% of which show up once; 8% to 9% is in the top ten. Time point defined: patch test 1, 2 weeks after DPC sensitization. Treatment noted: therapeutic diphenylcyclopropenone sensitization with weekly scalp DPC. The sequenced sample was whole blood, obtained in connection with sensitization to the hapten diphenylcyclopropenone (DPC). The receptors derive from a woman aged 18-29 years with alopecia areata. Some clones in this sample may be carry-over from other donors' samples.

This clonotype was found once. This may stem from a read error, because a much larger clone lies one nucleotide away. The chain's CDR3 is CASSPNWGQETQYF. DNA of the CDR3: TGTGCCAGCAGCCCAAACTGGGGCCAAGAGACCCAGTACTTC. This sequence joins TRBV7-2 and TRBJ2-5; the D is unclear. V was trimmed by 5 bases and J by 1 base, leaving 11 bases between them. From germline, CDR1 is SGHTA and CDR2 FQGNSA. The CDR3 consists of 14 residues.

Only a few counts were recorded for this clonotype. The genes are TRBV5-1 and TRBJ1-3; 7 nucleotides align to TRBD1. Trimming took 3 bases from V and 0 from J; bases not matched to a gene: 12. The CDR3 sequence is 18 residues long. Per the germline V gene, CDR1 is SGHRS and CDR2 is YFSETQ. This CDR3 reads CASSSYRGPVSSGNTIYF. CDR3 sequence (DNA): TGCGCCAGCAGCTCCTACAGGGGCCCTGTCAGCTCTGGAAACACCATATATTTT.

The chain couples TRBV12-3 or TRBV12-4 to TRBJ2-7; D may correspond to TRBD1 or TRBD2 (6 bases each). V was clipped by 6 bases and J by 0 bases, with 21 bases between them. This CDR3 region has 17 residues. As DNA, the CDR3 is TGTGCCAGCAGCCGTTGGGGGGCGATGAGAAGCTCCTACGAGCAGTACTTC. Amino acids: CASSRWGAMRSSYEQYF.

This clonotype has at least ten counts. The CDR3 nucleotides read TGTGCCAGCAGTTACACCTCTAGCGGGAGATTCGGGGAGCTGTTTTTT. This translates into CASSYTSSGRFGELFF. The rearrangement links TRBV6-5 to TRBJ2-2; 10 positions agree with TRBD2. CDR1 is MNHEY, CDR2 SVGAGI, per germline. Trimming at V came to 2 bases and at J to 7 bases, leaving 7 bases not matched to a gene. The CDR3 totals 16 residues.

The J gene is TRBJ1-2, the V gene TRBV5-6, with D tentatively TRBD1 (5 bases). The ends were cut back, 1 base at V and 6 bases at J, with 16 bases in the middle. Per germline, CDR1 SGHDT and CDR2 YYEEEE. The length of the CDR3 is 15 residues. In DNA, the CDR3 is TGTGCCAGCAGCTTGCCTGGCAGGGAGGAGAATGGCTACACCTTC. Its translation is CASSLPGREENGYTF.

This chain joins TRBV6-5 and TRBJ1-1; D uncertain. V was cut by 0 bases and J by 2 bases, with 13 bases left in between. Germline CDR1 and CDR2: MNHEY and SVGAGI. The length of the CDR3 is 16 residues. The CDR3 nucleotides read TGTGCCAGCAGTTACTCGTTTAGTCTGAGAAACACTGAAGCTTTCTTT. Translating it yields CASSYSFSLRNTEAFF.

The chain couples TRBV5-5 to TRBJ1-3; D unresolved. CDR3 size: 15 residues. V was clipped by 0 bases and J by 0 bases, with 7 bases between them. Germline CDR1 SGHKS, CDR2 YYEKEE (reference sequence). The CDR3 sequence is CASSLDDSSGNTIYF. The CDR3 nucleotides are TGTGCCAGCAGCTTGGACGATTCCTCTGGAAACACCATATATTTT.

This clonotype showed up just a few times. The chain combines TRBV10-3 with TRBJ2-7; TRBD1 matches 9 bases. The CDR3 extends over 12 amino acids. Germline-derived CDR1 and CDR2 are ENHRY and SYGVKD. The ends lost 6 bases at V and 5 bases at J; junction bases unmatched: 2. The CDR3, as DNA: TGTGCCATCAGCAGACAGGGGGACGAGCAGTACTTC. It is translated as CAISRQGDEQYF.

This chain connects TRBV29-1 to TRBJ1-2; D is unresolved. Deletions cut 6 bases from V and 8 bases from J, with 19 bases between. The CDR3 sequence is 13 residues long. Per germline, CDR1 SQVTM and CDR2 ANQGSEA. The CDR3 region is CSVAAGSGEGYTF. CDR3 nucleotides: TGCAGCGTCGCCGCCGGTTCTGGGGAAGGCTACACCTTC.